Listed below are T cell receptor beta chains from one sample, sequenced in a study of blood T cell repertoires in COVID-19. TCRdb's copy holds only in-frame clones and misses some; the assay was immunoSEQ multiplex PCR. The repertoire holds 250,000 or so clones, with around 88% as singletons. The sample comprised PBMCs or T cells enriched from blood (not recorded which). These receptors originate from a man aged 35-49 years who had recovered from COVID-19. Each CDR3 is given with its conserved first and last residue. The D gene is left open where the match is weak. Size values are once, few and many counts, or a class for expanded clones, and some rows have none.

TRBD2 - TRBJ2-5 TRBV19 TGTGCCAGCGGGGGGGCCTATGGGGCCCAGTACTTC CASGGAYGAQYF
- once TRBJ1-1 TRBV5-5 TGTGCCAGCAGCCCGGCGGGGGCCACGAACACTGAAGCTTTCTTT CASSPAGATNTEAFF
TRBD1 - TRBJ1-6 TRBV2 TGTGCCAGCAGTGAAGGACAGGGGGTTTCACCCCTCCACTTT CASSEGQGVSPLHF
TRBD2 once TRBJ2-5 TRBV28 TGTGCCAGCAGGAAAGCGGGAGGGTTAGTAGAGACCCAGTACTTC CASRKAGGLVETQYF
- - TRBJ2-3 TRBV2 TGTGCCAGAGGCCGCGTGGTCCCAGAGGCAAGCACAGATACGCAGTATTTT CARGRVVPEASTDTQYF
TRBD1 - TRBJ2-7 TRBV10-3 TGTGCCATCAGTCCAGCGACAGGGGGGACTACGGGTGAGCAGTACTTC CAISPATGGTTGEQYF
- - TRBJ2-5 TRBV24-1 TGTGCCACCAGTGACAGACTTCAAGAGACCCAGTACTTC CATSDRLQETQYF
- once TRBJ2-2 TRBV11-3 TGTGCCTCCCCTACGGGGTTCACCGGGGAGCTGTTTTTT CASPTGFTGELFF
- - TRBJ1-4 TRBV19 TGTGCCAGTAGTATGTTCTCGCAGCGTAATGAAAAACTGTTTTTT CASSMFSQRNEKLFF
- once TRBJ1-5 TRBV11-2 TGTGCCAGCAGCTTAGATGCGGATAGCAATCAGCCCCAGCATTTT CASSLDADSNQPQHF
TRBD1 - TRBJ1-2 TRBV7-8 TGTGCCAGCAGCCCCGGACAGGGGAACTATGGCTACACCTTC CASSPGQGNYGYTF
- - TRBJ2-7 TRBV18 TGTGCCAGCTCACCCGTGGACAGTACCTACGAGCAGTACTTC CASSPVDSTYEQYF
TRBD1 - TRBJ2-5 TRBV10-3 TGTGCCATCAGTGAAACTGGACAGGCCAGGAAACAAGAGACCCAGTACTTC CAISETGQARKQETQYF
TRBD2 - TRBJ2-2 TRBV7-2 TGTGCCAGCAGCTTAGTTCCGGGGGGGAACACCGGGGAGCTGTTTTTT CASSLVPGGNTGELFF
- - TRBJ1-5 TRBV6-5 TGTGCCAGCAGTCAAAACAGCTATCAGCCCCAGCATTTT CASSQNSYQPQHF
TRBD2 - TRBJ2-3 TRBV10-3 TGTGCCATCAGTGAGTCTGGACTAGCGGGGTCGGATACGCAGTATTTT CAISESGLAGSDTQYF
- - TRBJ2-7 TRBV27 TGTGCCAGCAGTCCCACCCAGGTAGCCTACGAGCAGTACTTC CASSPTQVAYEQYF
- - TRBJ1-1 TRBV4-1 TGCGCCAGCAGCCAAGTCGGAGCGAACACTGAAGCTTTCTTT CASSQVGANTEAFF
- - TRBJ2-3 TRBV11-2 TGTGCCAGCAGCTCAGAGCAGCTAGCTTATACGCAGTATTTT CASSSEQLAYTQYF
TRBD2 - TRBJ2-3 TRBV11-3 TGTGCCAGCAGCCAAACGCGGGGGGCAAGCACAGATACGCAGTATTTT CASSQTRGASTDTQYF
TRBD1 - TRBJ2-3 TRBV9 TGTGCCAGCAGCGTATGGTCAGGGGGCAGGGATACGCAGTATTTT CASSVWSGGRDTQYF
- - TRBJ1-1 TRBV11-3 TGTGCCAGCAGCTTAGTCCCCCATAGGCGGGGCACTGAAGCTTTCTTT CASSLVPHRRGTEAFF
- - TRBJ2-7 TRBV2 TGTGCCAGCAGCGACACAGTCGAGACACCGTTCTCCTACGAGCAGTACTTC CASSDTVETPFSYEQYF
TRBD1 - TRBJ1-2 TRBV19 TGTGCCAGTACCCCCGAGGACAGGGGGGTTTTCTATGGCTACACCTTC CASTPEDRGVFYGYTF
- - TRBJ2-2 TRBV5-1 TGCGCCAGCAGCCCCCCAACAGGGACGGACACCGGGGAGCTGTTTTTT CASSPPTGTDTGELFF
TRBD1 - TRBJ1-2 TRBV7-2 TGTGCCAGCAGCTTAACCGACAGGGGTTATGGCTACACCTTC CASSLTDRGYGYTF
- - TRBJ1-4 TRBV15 TGTGCCACCAGCACTCCCCACCAGCGGGAAAAACTGTTTTTT CATSTPHQREKLFF
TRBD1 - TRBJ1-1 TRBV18 TGTGCCAGCTCACCCTCGACAGGGGGCGGTTTGAACACTGAAGCTTTCTTT CASSPSTGGGLNTEAFF
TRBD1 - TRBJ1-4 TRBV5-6 TGTGCCAGCAGCTTTGTGAACAGGGGAAATGAAAAACTGTTTTTT CASSFVNRGNEKLFF
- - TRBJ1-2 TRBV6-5 TGTGCCAGCAGTCCCCAAACACGACTCCCTGGCTACACCTTC CASSPQTRLPGYTF
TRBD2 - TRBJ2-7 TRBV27 TGTGCCAGCAGTTTATCTTGGACTAGCGGGTGGGGCGGGAAACCCTACGAGCAGTACTTC CASSLSWTSGWGGKPYEQYF
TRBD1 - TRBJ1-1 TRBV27 TGTGCCAGCTACTACCCTTTCGGAGGGGGCTCCCACAACACTGAAGCTTTCTTT CASYYPFGGGSHNTEAFF
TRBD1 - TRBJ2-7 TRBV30 TGTGCCAGCGACAGGGAATTCCCCGAGCAGTACTTC CASDREFPEQYF
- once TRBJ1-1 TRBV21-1 TGTGCCAGCAGCAAAGGGGGTGGGGGCGCGTGGAACACTGAAGCTTTCTTT CASSKGGGGAWNTEAFF
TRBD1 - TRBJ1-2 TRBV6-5 TGTGCCAGCAGTTACGGGGACAGTCTTGAAGGCTACACCTTC CASSYGDSLEGYTF
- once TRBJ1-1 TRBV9 TGTGCCAGCAGCGTAGACCATCGGGGGAGCACTGAAGCTTTCTTT CASSVDHRGSTEAFF
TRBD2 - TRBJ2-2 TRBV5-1 TGCGCCAGCAGCTCTAGACTAGCGGGGAGAACCGGGGAGCTGTTTTTT CASSSRLAGRTGELFF
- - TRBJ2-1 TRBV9 TGTGCCAGCAGCGTTCAGGGGGGTAATGAGCAGTTCTTC CASSVQGGNEQFF
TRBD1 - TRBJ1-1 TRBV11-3 TGTGCCAGCAGCTTAGGACAGGGGAGATTCACTGAAGCTTTCTTT CASSLGQGRFTEAFF
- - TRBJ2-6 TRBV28 TGTGCCAGCAGAAATCGTGGGGCCAACGTCCTGACTTTC CASRNRGANVLTF
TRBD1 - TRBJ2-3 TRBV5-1 TGCGCCAGCAGCCCGGGGACAGTGAGCACAGATACGCAGTATTTT CASSPGTVSTDTQYF
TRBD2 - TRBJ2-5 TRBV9 TGTGCCAGCAGCCTTAATAGCGGGGGTGACCAAGAGACCCAGTACTTC CASSLNSGGDQETQYF
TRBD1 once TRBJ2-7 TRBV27 TGTGCCAGCAGTTCTGCGGGCAGGGGGACCTACGAGCAGTACTTC CASSSAGRGTYEQYF
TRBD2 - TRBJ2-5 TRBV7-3 TGTGCCAGCAGCCCCTACGGACTAGATCAAGAGACCCAGTACTTC CASSPYGLDQETQYF
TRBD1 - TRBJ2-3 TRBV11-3 TGTGCCAGCAGCCTTCGGACAGGGCAGGGAACAGATACGCAGTATTTT CASSLRTGQGTDTQYF
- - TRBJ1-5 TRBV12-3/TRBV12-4 TGTGCCAGCAGTTTACGACAGGAAACCCAGCATTTT CASSLRQETQHF
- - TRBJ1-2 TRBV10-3 TGTGCCATCAGTGCCTCAGGGGATGGCTACACCTTC CAISASGDGYTF
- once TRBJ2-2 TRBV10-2 TGCGCCAGCAGTGATGGCAGATACACCGGGGAGCTGTTTTTT CASSDGRYTGELFF
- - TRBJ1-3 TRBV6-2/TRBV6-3 TGTGCCAGCAGTCAAAGGACACTTGGAAACACCATATATTTT CASSQRTLGNTIYF
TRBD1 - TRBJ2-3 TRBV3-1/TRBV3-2 TGTGCCAGCAGTCGCGGCCTACAGGGGGTTACAGATACGCAGTATTTT CASSRGLQGVTDTQYF
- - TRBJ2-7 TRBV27 TGTGCCAGCAGTTTTTCGGTGTCCTACGAGCAGTACTTC CASSFSVSYEQYF
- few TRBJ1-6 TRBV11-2 TGTGCCAGCAGCTCCCGACAGAGCTCCTATAATTCACCCCTCCACTTT CASSSRQSSYNSPLHF
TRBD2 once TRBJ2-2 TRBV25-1 TGTGCCAGCAGCCCACTAGCGGGCACTCCGAACACCGGGGAGCTGTTTTTT CASSPLAGTPNTGELFF
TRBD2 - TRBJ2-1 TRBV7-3 TGTGCCAGCAGCTTAATAGGAGCGGGAGGAGGTGAGCAGTTCTTC CASSLIGAGGGEQFF